This is a list of T cell receptor beta chains from one sample in a study of regulatory T cells in long-lasting Graves disease. Via MiXCR, TCRdb re-called the multiplex PCR reads, giving one row per CDR3 protein. Counted here are around 450,000 distinct CDR3 sequences, over 12% occurring once; the ten biggest clones make up roughly 7.7%. These data were likewise used in another study, on T cells in Graves' hyperthyroidism and ophthalmopathy.

The material was peripheral blood mononuclear cells (PBMCs), obtained at new diagnosis, from a patient treated with antithyroid drugs. These receptors were obtained from a woman aged 40 to 50 with Graves disease. The CDR3 runs from the conserved cysteine through the conserved F or W. A D gene is named only where the DNA matches it firmly. Clone size is shown for a subset of rows, as once, few, many or a class of expanded clone.

-	TRBV18	-	TRBJ2-2	TGTGCCAGCTCACCAGACTTTTACACCGGGGAGCTGTTTTTT	CASSPDFYTGELFF
-	TRBV4-1	-	TRBJ1-2	TGCGCCAGCAGCCAAGATGACAGAAACTATGGCTACACCTTC	CASSQDDRNYGYTF
TRBD1	TRBV7-3	-	TRBJ2-7	TGTGCCAGCAGCTCTGGACAGGCCGGGGAGCAGTACTTC	CASSSGQAGEQYF
TRBD1	TRBV6-1	many	TRBJ1-1	TGTGCCAGCAGACAACGGGACAGGAACACTGAAGCTTTCTTT	CASRQRDRNTEAFF
-	TRBV20-1	few	TRBJ2-7	TGCAGTGCTTTACTCAGTGACTCCTACGAGCAGTACTTC	CSALLSDSYEQYF
-	TRBV2	many	TRBJ2-1	TGTGCCAGCAGTGAACATCTAGAGGACGAGCAGTTCTTC	CASSEHLEDEQFF
TRBD2	TRBV6-1	many	TRBJ2-4	TGTGCCAGCAGTGACTCAGCGGGAGGGTACATTCAGTACTTC	CASSDSAGGYIQYF
TRBD2	TRBV6-5	-	TRBJ2-1	TGTGCCAGCAGTTACCCGGGACTAGACTACAATGAGCAGTTCTTC	CASSYPGLDYNEQFF
-	TRBV28	many	TRBJ2-3	TGTGCCAGCGAAAGGGGGGAGGGCCGGTCAGATACGCAGTATTTT	CASERGEGRSDTQYF
-	TRBV29-1	many	TRBJ2-3	TGCAGCGGTGGGGCAGATACGCAGTATTTT	CSGGADTQYF
-	TRBV28	few	TRBJ2-1	TGTACCAGCAGTTCAGGGTATAATGAGCAGTTCTTC	CTSSSGYNEQFF
TRBD2	TRBV7-9	few	TRBJ2-1	TGTGCCAGCAGCTCAAACCCCTGGACTAGCGGGAGGGTCCCCTATGAGCAGTTCTTC	CASSSNPWTSGRVPYEQFF
-	TRBV19	many	TRBJ2-1	TGTGCCAGTAGTATTCCGAGCGAGGACTCCAGCTCCTACAATGAGCAGTTCTTC	CASSIPSEDSSSYNEQFF
-	TRBV19	many	TRBJ2-1	TGTGCCAGTTTAACGGCGGGTAAGCAGTTCTTC	CASLTAGKQFF
TRBD2	TRBV12-3/TRBV12-4	many	TRBJ2-7	TGTGCCAGCAGACGGACTAGCGGGAGGGCAACCTACGAGCAGTACTTC	CASRRTSGRATYEQYF
TRBD1	TRBV6-1	many	TRBJ1-1	TGTGCCAGCAGCGGGGGAACAGGGGTTGCAGCTTTCTTT	CASSGGTGVAAFF
-	TRBV7-8	many	TRBJ2-4	TGTGCCAGCAGCTCGCGGGGCAGTTCCCCGATAGCCAAAAACATTCAGTACTTC	CASSSRGSSPIAKNIQYF
TRBD2	TRBV18	many	TRBJ2-7	TGTGCCAGCTCACCAAGGGAGGGGTCCTACGAGCAGTACTTC	CASSPREGSYEQYF
-	TRBV3-1	many	TRBJ2-2	TGCGCCAGCAGCCCGGGACAGAACACCGGGGAGCTGTTTTTT	CASSPGQNTGELFF
-	TRBV20-1	many	TRBJ2-1	TGCAGTGCTGATTGGGTAAACAATGAGCAGTTCTTC	CSADWVNNEQFF
-	TRBV7-9	many	TRBJ1-1	TGTGCCAGCAAACAGGGGAACACTGAAGCTTTCTTT	CASKQGNTEAFF
-	TRBV30	-	TRBJ2-1	TGTGCCTGGAGTAGACGGGGCGGAGGGGTCTACAATGAGCAGTTCTTC	CAWSRRGGGVYNEQFF
TRBD1	TRBV3-1	-	TRBJ1-6	TGTGCCAGCAGCCAGGGAACAGGGGGCGGCTCACCCCTCCACTTT	CASSQGTGGGSPLHF
-	TRBV20-1	many	TRBJ2-5	TGCAGTGCTCCACGCGGGACCGAAGAGACCCAGTACTTC	CSAPRGTEETQYF
-	TRBV10-3	few	TRBJ1-2	TGTGCCATCAGTGAACAGGGAGGAGACTATGGCTACACCTTC	CAISEQGGDYGYTF
-	TRBV13	few	TRBJ2-5	TGTGCCAGCAGCTTGGGCGCCCCGGGCCCATCTGGGGAGACCCAGTACTTC	CASSLGAPGPSGETQYF
-	TRBV29-1	many	TRBJ2-1	TGCAGCGTTGAAGGTGAAGGGGCCAGTGAGCAGTTCTTC	CSVEGEGASEQFF
-	TRBV11-3	many	TRBJ2-1	TGTGCCAGCAGCTCAAGCGGGTCCTACAATGAGCAGTTCTTC	CASSSSGSYNEQFF
TRBD2	TRBV6-5	many	TRBJ2-5	TGTGCCAGCAGTTACGCAATGGGGGGGGAGACCCAGTACTTC	CASSYAMGGETQYF
TRBD1	TRBV29-1	-	TRBJ1-2	TGCAGCCCCGGGACAGCATATGGCTACACCTTC	CSPGTAYGYTF
-	TRBV20-1	-	TRBJ1-1	TGCAGAGGAGGGGCCGGGACTGAAGCTTTCTTT	CRGGAGTEAFF
-	TRBV15	few	TRBJ1-3	TGTGCCACCAGCAAGGACATAGGAAACACCATATATTTT	CATSKDIGNTIYF
-	TRBV7-2	-	TRBJ1-4	TGTGCCAGCAGCCTAGGTACTGAAAAACTGTTTTTT	CASSLGTEKLFF
-	TRBV5-6	-	TRBJ2-7	TGTGCCAGCAGCGCGCGCTACAGGGAGGAAGAGTACTTC	CASSARYREEEYF
-	TRBV28	many	TRBJ1-2	TGTGCCACCACAGGTGCCTATGGCTACACCTTC	CATTGAYGYTF
-	TRBV30	-	TRBJ2-3	TGTGCCTGGATGCGGCTAGATACGCAGTATTTT	CAWMRLDTQYF
-	TRBV2	many	TRBJ1-4	TGTGCCAGCAGTGAAGTGTTGGGGGCAACTAATGAAAAACTGTTTTTT	CASSEVLGATNEKLFF
TRBD2	TRBV3-1	-	TRBJ2-5	TGTGCCAGCAGCCAAGATATGACTAGCGTGGAGACCCAGTACTTC	CASSQDMTSVETQYF
TRBD2	TRBV20-1	-	TRBJ2-1	TGCAGTGCTAGAGGCCCCTGGACTAGCGGGATAGGTGAGCAGTTCTTC	CSARGPWTSGIGEQFF
TRBD2	TRBV11-3	-	TRBJ2-3	TGTGCCAGCAGCTCCACTAAGAGCGGGAGCAGCACAGATACGCAGTATTTT	CASSSTKSGSSTDTQYF
-	TRBV3-1	many	TRBJ1-1	TGTGCCAGCAGCCACCCGGGACGGCCGACCACTGAAGCTTTCTTT	CASSHPGRPTTEAFF
TRBD1	TRBV4-1	-	TRBJ2-1	TGCGCCAGCAGCCCTGCCGGGACAGGGGTCGATGAGCAGTTCTTC	CASSPAGTGVDEQFF
TRBD2	TRBV14	-	TRBJ2-4	TGTGCCAGCAGCGTCCTAGCGGGAGGTACGGGCATTCAGTACTTC	CASSVLAGGTGIQYF
-	TRBV7-3	-	TRBJ2-3	TGTGCCAGCAGCTCCGTCGAAACAGATACGCAGTATTTT	CASSSVETDTQYF
-	TRBV7-9	many	TRBJ2-5	TGTGCCAGCAGCTCCGGGTCGGAGACCCAGTACTTC	CASSSGSETQYF
-	TRBV5-6	many	TRBJ2-7	TGTGCCAGCAGCGGCGCCCTAAACTGGTACGAGCAGTACTTC	CASSGALNWYEQYF
-	TRBV29-1	many	TRBJ1-2	TGCAGCGTTGTTGGGGGCTCTAACTATGGCTACACCTTC	CSVVGGSNYGYTF
TRBD1	TRBV11-3	many	TRBJ2-7	TGTGCCAGCGCCTCCCCGGGACAGGGGTACGAGCAGTACTTC	CASASPGQGYEQYF
-	TRBV12-3/TRBV12-4	many	TRBJ2-2	TGTGCCAGCAGTACCGGACTACACGAACGGTCCGGGGAGCTGTTTTTT	CASSTGLHERSGELFF
-	TRBV9	few	TRBJ1-3	TGTGCCAGCAGCGTAGTTGACGTTCTGGACTCTGGAAACACCATATATTTT	CASSVVDVLDSGNTIYF
TRBD1	TRBV11-2	many	TRBJ2-1	TGTGCCAGCAGCTTAGTGGGACAGGATCACAATGAGCAGTTCTTC	CASSLVGQDHNEQFF
-	TRBV27	many	TRBJ2-7	TGTGCCAGCAGTTTATTGCGGACAGCCTCCTACGAGCAGTACTTC	CASSLLRTASYEQYF
TRBD2	TRBV6-2/TRBV6-3	many	TRBJ2-7	TGTGCCAGCAGTTACTCTAGGGCTAGCGGGAGATCCCTCTACGAGCAGTACTTC	CASSYSRASGRSLYEQYF
-	TRBV19	few	TRBJ1-4	TGTGCCAGTAGTTGGGCCCTGTGGGTAGAAAAACTGTTTTTT	CASSWALWVEKLFF
-	TRBV5-5	many	TRBJ2-7	TGTGCCAGCAGCGCCGTAGGCCTAGGATACGAGCAGTACTTC	CASSAVGLGYEQYF
TRBD1	TRBV27	-	TRBJ2-5	TGTGCCAGCAGTTTATTGGGGGACAGGGGTGGCGAGACCCAGTACTTC	CASSLLGDRGGETQYF
-	TRBV28	-	TRBJ2-7	TGTGCCAGCAGTTTAAGTACCTACGAGCAGTGCTTC	CASSLSTYEQCF
-	TRBV4-1	once	TRBJ2-7	TGCGCCAGCAGCCAAGAGGCAGGGAGGACTAACTACGAGCAGTACTTC	CASSQEAGRTNYEQYF
TRBD1	TRBV18	-	TRBJ2-1	TGTGCCAGCTCACGGGAGACAGGGGGATTCTACAATAAGCAGTTCTTC	CASSRETGGFYNKQFF
TRBD2	TRBV28	few	TRBJ2-7	TGTGCCAGCAGTTGGACTAGCGGCCTCTCCGAGCAGTACTTC	CASSWTSGLSEQYF